The 11 T cell receptor beta chains in this list originate from one sample, sequenced in a study of PD-1 blockade in mismatch repair-deficient tumors. Time point indicated: roughly 9-day in vitro stimulation with candidate neoantigen peptide 5. The antigens these receptors bind are not known. The assay was immunoSEQ multiplex PCR, and TCRdb's table has in-frame clones only and misses some. The data show approximately 15,000 clones, with less than 85% seen just once and 11% held by the top ten. Specimen: cells cultured in vitro, collected from a patient treated with pembrolizumab. Receptors originate from an adult with mismatch repair-deficient cancer.

V is TRBV27 and J is TRBJ1-3; a weak D match, TRBD1 (6 bases). The CDR3 consists of 16 residues. Germline values: CDR1 MNHEY, CDR2 SMNVEV (reference sequence). Trimming removed 4 bases at V and 2 bases at J, with 15 bases between. CDR3 sequence: CASSSTAGAAGNTIYF. CDR3 DNA sequence: TGTGCCAGCAGTTCGACGGCAGGGGCTGCTGGAAACACCATATATTTT.

Note on this clone: The junction does not match germline at one end; this may be a read error. The rearrangement links TRBV29-1 to TRBJ1-2, with D tentatively TRBD1 (5 bases). The V gene's germline CDR1 is SQVTM and CDR2 ANQGSEA. The CDR3 covers 12 residues. CDR3: CSVGQGNSGYTF. The DNA for the CDR3 is TGCAGCGTTGGTCAGGGTAACTCTGGCTACACCTTC. Filled out from reference TRBV29-1 and TRBJ1-2, the complete variable domain reads SAVISQKPSRDICQRGTSLTIQCQVDSQVTMMFWYRQQPGQSLTLIATANQGSEATYESGFVIDKFPISRPNLTFSTLTVSNMSPEDSSIYLCSVGQGNSGYTFGSGTRLTVV.

The chain employs TRBV5-1 and TRBJ2-5; no firm D call. V was trimmed by 0 bases and J by 5 bases, leaving 14 bases between them. CDR3 length equals 15 residues. Germline assignment: CDR1 SGHRS and CDR2 YFSETQ. CDR3 sequence: CASSLGSPSGETQYF. The CDR3 DNA sequence: TGCGCCAGCAGCTTGGGTAGTCCCAGTGGGGAGACCCAGTACTTC.

The chain links TRBV5-8 to TRBJ2-3, with D hard to call. V was cut by 2 bases and J by 2 bases, with 15 bases left in between. The CDR3 contains 16 residues. Germline V CDR1 and CDR2: SGHTS, YDEGEE. The CDR3 here is CASSFTSVRNTDTQYF. The DNA of the CDR3 is TGTGCCAGCAGCTTCACCTCGGTCCGTAACACAGATACGCAGTATTTT.

This clone has only a few counts. This chain joins TRBV28 and TRBJ2-7; D perhaps matches TRBD2 (6 bases). The germline V gene has CDR1 MDHEN and CDR2 SYDVKM. Trimming stripped 9 bases from V and 5 bases from J, with 17 bases between. This CDR3 comprises 13 residues. The CDR3 nucleotides are TGTGCCAGGAGGTGGCGGGGCCCCAACGAGCAGTACTTC. Its protein product is CARRWRGPNEQYF. The whole variable domain, filled in from reference TRBV28 and TRBJ2-7, reads DVKVTQSSRYLVKRTGEKVFLECVQDMDHENMFWYRQDPGLGLRLIYFSYDVKMKEKGDIPEGYSVSREKKERFSLILESASTNQTSMYLCARRWRGPNEQYFGPGTRLTVT.

V and J are TRBV7-2 and TRBJ1-1; D gene unclear. The CDR3 has 18 amino acids. Germline V gene data show CDR1 as SGHTA and CDR2 as FQGNSA. The V end lost 5 bases, the J end lost 0 bases, and 22 bases lay between the germline ends. The CDR3 sequence is CASSDRRAPEDMNTEAFF. The CDR3 DNA reads TGTGCCAGCAGCGACCGCCGGGCCCCAGAGGATATGAACACTGAAGCTTTCTTT.

The chain has TRBV6-6 and TRBJ2-5, with D perhaps TRBD1 or TRBD2 (5 bases each). V shed 8 bases and J shed 5 bases, with 15 bases lying between them. This CDR3 spans 13 amino acids. The V gene's germline CDR1 is MNHNY and CDR2 SVGAGI (reference sequence). CDR3 region: CASSTGTVETQYF. Written as DNA, the CDR3 is TGTGCCAGCTCGACCGGGACCGTCGAGACCCAGTACTTC.

The chain recombines TRBV2 with TRBJ2-6; D not resolved. V lost 7 bases, J lost 0 bases, and 7 bases lay in between. In germline, CDR1 is SNHLY, CDR2 FYNNEI. This CDR3 is built from 14 residues. CDR3 sequence (DNA): TGTGCCAGCATAACCTTCTCTGGGGCCAACGTCCTGACTTTC. Residues: CASITFSGANVLTF.

The CDR3 region is CASSLGTVNTEAFF. The CDR3 nucleotides are TGTGCCAGCAGCTTAGGGACGGTGAACACTGAAGCTTTCTTT. This chain uses TRBV11-3 with TRBJ1-1; D not resolved. The CDR3 contains 14 residues. The germline V gene has CDR1 SGHNT and CDR2 YENEEA. V lost 1 base and J lost 0, with 6 bases in between.

This clone was recorded once. The J gene is TRBJ1-2, the V gene TRBV28; TRBD1 matches 9 bases. Germline V gene sequence: CDR1 MDHEN, CDR2 SYDVKM. V gave up 5 bases and J gave up 5 bases; unmatched junction bases: 3. The CDR3 sequence is 13 residues long. In nucleotides, the CDR3 is TGTGCCAGCAGTATCGGACAGGGGTATGGCTACACCTTC. Encoded protein: CASSIGQGYGYTF.

The chain couples TRBV28 to TRBJ2-7; D is undetermined. Germline CDR1 reads MDHEN; CDR2 reads SYDVKM. The CDR3 length is 13 residues. Deletions cut 4 bases from V and 4 bases from J, with 11 bases between. Written as DNA, the CDR3 is TGTGCCAGCAGTTCCTACCAGGAGTACGAGCAGTACTTC. Amino acid sequence: CASSSYQEYEQYF.